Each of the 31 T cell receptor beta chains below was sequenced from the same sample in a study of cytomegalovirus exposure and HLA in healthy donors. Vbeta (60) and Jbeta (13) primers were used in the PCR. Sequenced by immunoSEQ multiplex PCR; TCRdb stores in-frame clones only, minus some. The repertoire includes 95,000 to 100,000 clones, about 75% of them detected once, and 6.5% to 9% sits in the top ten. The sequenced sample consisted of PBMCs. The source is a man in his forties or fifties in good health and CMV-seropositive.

Here the CDR3 reads CASSEGGQRYQPQHF. CDR3 sequence (DNA): TGTGCCAGCAGTGAAGGCGGACAGCGATATCAGCCCCAGCATTTT. The chain links TRBV2 to TRBJ1-5; tentative D call: TRBD1 (6 bases). CDR1 is SNHLY, CDR2 FYNNEI, per germline. The V end was cut by 1 base, the J end by 5 bases, with 12 bases between. The CDR3 runs 15 residues.

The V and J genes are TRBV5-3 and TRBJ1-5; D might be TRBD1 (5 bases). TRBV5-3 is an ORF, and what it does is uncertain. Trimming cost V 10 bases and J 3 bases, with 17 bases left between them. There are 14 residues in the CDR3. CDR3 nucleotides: TGTGCCCCAAGACAGCCGAAGCCCAATCAGCCCCAGCATTTT. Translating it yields CAPRQPKPNQPQHF.

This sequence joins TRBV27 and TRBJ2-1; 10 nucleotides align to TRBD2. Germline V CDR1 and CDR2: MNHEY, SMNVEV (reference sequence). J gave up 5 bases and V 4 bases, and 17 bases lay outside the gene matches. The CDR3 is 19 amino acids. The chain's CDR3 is CASSSPTSGMHRYNNEQFF. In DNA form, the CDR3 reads TGTGCCAGCAGTTCCCCCACTAGCGGGATGCATCGGTACAACAATGAGCAGTTCTTC.

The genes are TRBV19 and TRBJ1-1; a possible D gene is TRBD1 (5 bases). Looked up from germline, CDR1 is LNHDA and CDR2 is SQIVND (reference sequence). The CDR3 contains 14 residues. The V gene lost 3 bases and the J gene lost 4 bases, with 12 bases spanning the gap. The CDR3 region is CASSIRQGGTEAFF. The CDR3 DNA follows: TGTGCCAGTAGTATTCGGCAGGGTGGCACTGAAGCTTTCTTT.

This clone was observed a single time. CDR3 region: CASSFGASYEQYF. CDR3 sequence (DNA): TGCGCCAGCAGCTTTGGGGCATCCTACGAGCAGTACTTC. The chain employs TRBV5-1 and TRBJ2-7; possible D gene TRBD1, 5 bases. Trimming shortened V by 2 bases and J by 1 base, and 7 bases separated the two germline ends. Germline values: CDR1 SGHRS, CDR2 YFSETQ. The CDR3 covers 13 residues.

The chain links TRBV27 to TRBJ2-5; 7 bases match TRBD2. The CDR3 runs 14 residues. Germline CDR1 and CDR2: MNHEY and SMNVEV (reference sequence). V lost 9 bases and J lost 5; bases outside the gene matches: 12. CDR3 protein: CASGTISDVETQYF. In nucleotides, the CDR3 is TGTGCCAGTGGGACTATATCAGACGTGGAGACCCAGTACTTC.

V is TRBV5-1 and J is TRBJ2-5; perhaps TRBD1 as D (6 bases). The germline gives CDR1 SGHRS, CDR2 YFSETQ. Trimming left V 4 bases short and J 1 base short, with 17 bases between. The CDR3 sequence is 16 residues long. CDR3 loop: CASSVGTSTFQETQYF. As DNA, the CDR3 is TGCGCCAGCAGCGTCGGGACATCGACCTTCCAAGAGACCCAGTACTTC.

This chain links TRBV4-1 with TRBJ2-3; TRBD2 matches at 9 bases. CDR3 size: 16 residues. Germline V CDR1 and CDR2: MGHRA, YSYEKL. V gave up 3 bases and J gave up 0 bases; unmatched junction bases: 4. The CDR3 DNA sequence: TGCGCCAGCAGCCACCGACTAGCGGAGAGCACAGATACGCAGTATTTT. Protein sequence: CASSHRLAESTDTQYF.

CDR3 region: CASSLGVQGRNQPQHF. The CDR3 DNA is TGTGCCAGCAGCTTGGGAGTACAGGGACGGAATCAGCCCCAGCATTTT. The chain carries TRBV5-4 and TRBJ1-5; D may be TRBD1 (6 bases). Germline V lookup: CDR1 SGHNT, CDR2 YYREEE (reference sequence). The CDR3 runs to 16 residues. V was clipped by 0 bases and J by 4 bases, with 14 bases between them.

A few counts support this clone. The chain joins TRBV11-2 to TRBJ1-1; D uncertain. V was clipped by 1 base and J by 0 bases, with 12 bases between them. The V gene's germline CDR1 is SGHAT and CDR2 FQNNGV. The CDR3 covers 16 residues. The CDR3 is CASSLGRVEMNTEAFF. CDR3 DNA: TGTGCCAGCAGCTTAGGGCGGGTCGAGATGAACACTGAAGCTTTCTTT.

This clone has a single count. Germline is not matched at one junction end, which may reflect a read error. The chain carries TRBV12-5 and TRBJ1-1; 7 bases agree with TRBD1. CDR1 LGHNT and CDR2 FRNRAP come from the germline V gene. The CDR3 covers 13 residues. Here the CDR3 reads CASGLGTATEAFF. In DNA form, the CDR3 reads TGTGCTAGTGGGTTGGGGACAGCCACTGAAGCTTTCTTT.

CDR3 loop: CASSLGKGGAQYF. CDR3 coding DNA: TGTGCCAGCAGCTTGGGGAAGGGCGGGGCCCAGTACTTC. The chain is built from TRBV5-4 and TRBJ2-5; D possibly corresponds to TRBD2 (6 bases). The CDR3 extends over 13 amino acids. V gave up 0 bases and J gave up 9 bases, with 12 bases separating them. The germline V gene has CDR1 SGHNT and CDR2 YYREEE (reference sequence). Supplemented by reference TRBV5-4 and TRBJ2-5, the full variable domain reads ETGVTQSPTHLIKTRGQQVTLRCSSQSGHNTVSWYQQALGQGPQFIFQYYREEENGRGNFPPRFSGLQFPNYSSELNVNALELDDSALYLCASSLGKGGAQYFGPGTRLLVL.

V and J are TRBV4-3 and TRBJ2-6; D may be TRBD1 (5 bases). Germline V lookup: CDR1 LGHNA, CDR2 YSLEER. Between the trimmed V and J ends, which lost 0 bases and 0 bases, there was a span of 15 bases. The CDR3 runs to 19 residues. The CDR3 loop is CASSQETNRPYSGANVLTF. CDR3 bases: TGCGCCAGCAGCCAAGAAACGAACAGGCCGTACTCTGGGGCCAACGTCCTGACTTTC.

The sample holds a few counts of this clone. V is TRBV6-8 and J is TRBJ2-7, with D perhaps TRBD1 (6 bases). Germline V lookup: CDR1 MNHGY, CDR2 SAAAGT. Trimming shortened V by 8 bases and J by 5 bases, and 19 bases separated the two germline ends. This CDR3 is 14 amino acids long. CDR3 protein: CASGGYLPPDEQYF. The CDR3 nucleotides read TGTGCCAGCGGGGGCTACCTCCCCCCGGACGAGCAGTACTTC.

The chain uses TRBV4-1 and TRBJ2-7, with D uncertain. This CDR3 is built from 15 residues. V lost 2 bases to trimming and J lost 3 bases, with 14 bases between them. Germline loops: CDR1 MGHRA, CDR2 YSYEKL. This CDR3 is CASSQRTDTDYEQYF. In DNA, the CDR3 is TGCGCCAGCAGCCAACGTACAGATACCGACTACGAGCAGTACTTC.

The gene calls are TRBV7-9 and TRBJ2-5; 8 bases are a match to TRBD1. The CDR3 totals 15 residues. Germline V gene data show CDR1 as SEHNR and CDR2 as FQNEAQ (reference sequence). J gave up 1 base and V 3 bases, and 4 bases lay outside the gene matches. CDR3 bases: TGTGCCAGCAGCTTGCGACAGGGGCCCCAAGAGACCCAGTACTTC. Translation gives CASSLRQGPQETQYF.

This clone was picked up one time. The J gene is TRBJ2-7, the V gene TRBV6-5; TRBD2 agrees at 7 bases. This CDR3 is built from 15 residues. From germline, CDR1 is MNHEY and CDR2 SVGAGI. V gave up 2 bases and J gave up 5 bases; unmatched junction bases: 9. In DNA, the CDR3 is TGTGCCAGCAGTTACGAGGCGGGGGTGTCCCACGAGCAGTACTTC. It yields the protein CASSYEAGVSHEQYF.

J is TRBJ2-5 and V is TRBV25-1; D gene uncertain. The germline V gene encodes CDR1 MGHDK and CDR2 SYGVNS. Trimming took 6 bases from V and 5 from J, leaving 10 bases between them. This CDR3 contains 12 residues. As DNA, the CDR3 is TGTGCCAGCAGCGGTCTGTTGGAGACCCAGTACTTC. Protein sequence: CASSGLLETQYF.

CDR3: CASALRQGSNQPQHF. CDR3 sequence (DNA): TGTGCCAGCGCCCTTAGACAGGGCAGCAATCAGCCCCAGCATTTT. This chain connects TRBV6-1 to TRBJ1-5; 7 bases are shared with TRBD1. CDR1 is MNHNS and CDR2 is SASEGT in the germline V gene. V was pared by 8 bases and J by 1 base, with 8 bases of the junction left unmatched. The CDR3 has 15 amino acids.

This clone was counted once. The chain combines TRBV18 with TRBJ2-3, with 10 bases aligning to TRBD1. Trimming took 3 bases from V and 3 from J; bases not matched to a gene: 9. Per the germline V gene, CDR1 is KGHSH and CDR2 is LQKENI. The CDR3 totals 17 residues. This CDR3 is CASSPDDRGRETDTQYF. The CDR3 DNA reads TGTGCCAGCTCACCCGATGACAGGGGGCGCGAAACAGATACGCAGTATTTT.

CDR3 bases: TGTGCCAGCAGCTTTCCGGGGACAGATACGCAGTATTTT. Amino acid sequence: CASSFPGTDTQYF. The V call is TRBV7-2, the J call TRBJ2-3; possibly TRBD2 for D (5 bases). Germline V lookup: CDR1 SGHTA, CDR2 FQGNSA. This CDR3 is built from 13 residues. V was pared by 3 bases and J by 3 bases, with 7 bases between.

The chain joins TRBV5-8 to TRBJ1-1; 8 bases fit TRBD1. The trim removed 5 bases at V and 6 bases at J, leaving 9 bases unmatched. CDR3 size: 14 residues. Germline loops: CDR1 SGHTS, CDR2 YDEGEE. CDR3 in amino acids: CASSYRGGAAEAFF. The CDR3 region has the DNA TGTGCCAGCAGTTACAGGGGGGGGGCAGCTGAAGCTTTCTTT.

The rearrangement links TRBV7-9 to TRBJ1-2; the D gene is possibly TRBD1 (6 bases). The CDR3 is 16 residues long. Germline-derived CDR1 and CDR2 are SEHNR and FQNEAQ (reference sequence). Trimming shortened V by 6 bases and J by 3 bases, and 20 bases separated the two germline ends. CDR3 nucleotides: TGTGCCAGCAGTCTACCTTATTCTACAGGGCACTATGGCTACACCTTC. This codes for CASSLPYSTGHYGYTF.

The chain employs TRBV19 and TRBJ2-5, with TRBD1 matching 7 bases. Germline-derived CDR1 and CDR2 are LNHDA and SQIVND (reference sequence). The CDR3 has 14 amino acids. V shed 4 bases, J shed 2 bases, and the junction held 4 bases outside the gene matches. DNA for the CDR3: TGTGCCAGTAGTAAAAGGACAGGACAAGAGACCCAGTACTTC. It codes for CASSKRTGQETQYF.

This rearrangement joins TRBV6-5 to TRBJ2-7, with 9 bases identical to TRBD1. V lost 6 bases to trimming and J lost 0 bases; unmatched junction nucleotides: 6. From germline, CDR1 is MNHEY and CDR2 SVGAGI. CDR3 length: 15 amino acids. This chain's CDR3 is CASSPGTGSSYEQYF. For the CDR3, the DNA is TGTGCCAGCAGCCCCGGGACAGGGAGCTCCTACGAGCAGTACTTC.

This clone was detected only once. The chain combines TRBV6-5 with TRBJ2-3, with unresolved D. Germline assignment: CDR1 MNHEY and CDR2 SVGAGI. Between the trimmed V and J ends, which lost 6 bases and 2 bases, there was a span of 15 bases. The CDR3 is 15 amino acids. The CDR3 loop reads CASRDLVQTTDTQYF. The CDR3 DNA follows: TGTGCCAGCAGAGATTTGGTACAGACCACAGATACGCAGTATTTT.

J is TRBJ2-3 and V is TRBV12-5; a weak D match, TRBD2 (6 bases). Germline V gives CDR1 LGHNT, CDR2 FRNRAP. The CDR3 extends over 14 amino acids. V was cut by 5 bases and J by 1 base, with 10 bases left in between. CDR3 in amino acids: CASGQPGGTDTQYF. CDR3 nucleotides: TGTGCTAGTGGTCAACCGGGGGGCACAGATACGCAGTATTTT.

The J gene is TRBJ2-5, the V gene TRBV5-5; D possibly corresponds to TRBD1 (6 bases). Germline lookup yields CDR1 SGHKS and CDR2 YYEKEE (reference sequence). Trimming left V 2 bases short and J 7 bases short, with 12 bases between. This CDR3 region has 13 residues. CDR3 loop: CASSLAGERTQYF. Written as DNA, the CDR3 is TGTGCCAGCAGCTTAGCAGGGGAAAGGACCCAGTACTTC.

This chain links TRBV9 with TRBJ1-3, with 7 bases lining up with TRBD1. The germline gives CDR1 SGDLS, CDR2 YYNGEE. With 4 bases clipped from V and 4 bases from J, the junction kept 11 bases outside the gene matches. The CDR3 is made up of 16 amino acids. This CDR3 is CASSRTAGGSGNTIYF. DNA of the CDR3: TGTGCCAGCAGCCGAACAGCAGGGGGATCCGGAAACACCATATATTTT.

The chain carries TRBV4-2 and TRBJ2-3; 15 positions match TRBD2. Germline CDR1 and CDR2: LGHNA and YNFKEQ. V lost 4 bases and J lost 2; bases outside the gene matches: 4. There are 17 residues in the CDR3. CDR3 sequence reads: CASSLGLAGGITDTQYF. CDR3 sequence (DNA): TGTGCCAGCAGCCTGGGACTAGCGGGGGGCATCACAGATACGCAGTATTTT.

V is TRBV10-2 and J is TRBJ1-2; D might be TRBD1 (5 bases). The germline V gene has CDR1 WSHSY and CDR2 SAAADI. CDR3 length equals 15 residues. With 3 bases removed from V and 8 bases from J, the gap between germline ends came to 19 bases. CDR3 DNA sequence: TGCGCCAGCAGTGATGTAGGTGGCAGGGTGGACGGCTACACCTTC. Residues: CASSDVGGRVDGYTF.